These 30 T cell receptor beta chains originate from one sample sequenced in a study of immune evolution from preneoplasia to lung adenocarcinoma. Only in-frame clones appear in the TCRdb table, and some are missing; sequencing was by immunoSEQ multiplex PCR. The sample records about 12,000 clones, roughly 84% being singletons. Source material: FFPE tissue from an adenomatous hyperplasia lung lesion. The subset denotes: atypical adenomatous hyperplasia (AAH), lung preneoplasia. The receptors here all came from a person between 50 and 69 years old with lung adenocarcinoma.

The rearrangement joins TRBV4-1 to TRBJ2-7, with 8 bases matching TRBD1. Unmatched junction bases numbered 4, after V lost 0 bases and J lost 3 bases. Germline V gene data show CDR1 as MGHRA and CDR2 as YSYEKL. The CDR3 covers 15 residues. The CDR3 is CASSQEWDRLYEQYF. CDR3 bases: TGCGCCAGCAGCCAAGAGTGGGACAGGCTCTACGAGCAGTACTTC.

This clone was found a few times. The gene calls are TRBV29-1 and TRBJ1-1; the D is unclear. The V end lost 7 bases, the J end lost 1 base, and 10 bases lay between the germline ends. The CDR3 loop spans 12 amino acids. The germline gives CDR1 SQVTM, CDR2 ANQGSEA. CDR3 in amino acids: CSATKRNTEAFF. In DNA, the CDR3 is TGCAGCGCTACCAAAAGGAACACTGAAGCTTTCTTT. Drawing the rest from reference TRBV29-1 and TRBJ1-1, the complete variable domain is SAVISQKPSRDICQRGTSLTIQCQVDSQVTMMFWYRQQPGQSLTLIATANQGSEATYESGFVIDKFPISRPNLTFSTLTVSNMSPEDSSIYLCSATKRNTEAFFGQGTRLTVV.

This sequence joins TRBV9 and TRBJ2-5; D perhaps matches TRBD1 (6 bases). V shed 0 bases and J shed 5 bases, with 11 bases lying between them. The CDR3 sequence is 14 residues long. Germline CDR1 is SGDLS and CDR2 is YYNGEE. DNA for the CDR3: TGTGCCAGCAGCGTAGCCTGGGGGCGGGAGACCCAGTACTTC. Amino acid sequence: CASSVAWGRETQYF.

This clone showed up just a few times. J is TRBJ2-5 and V is TRBV29-1; 12 positions agree with TRBD2. Per germline, CDR1 SQVTM and CDR2 ANQGSEA. There are 13 residues in the CDR3. The ends lost 2 bases at V and 5 bases at J; junction bases unmatched: 0. CDR3 sequence: CSVETSGRETQYF. CDR3 bases: TGCAGCGTTGAAACTAGCGGGAGGGAGACCCAGTACTTC.

J is TRBJ2-7 and V is TRBV5-4; TRBD2 agrees at 8 bases. Looked up from germline, CDR1 is SGHNT and CDR2 is YYREEE (reference sequence). The junction had 2 bases not matched to a gene; V was cut back by 1 base and J by 2 bases. The CDR3 covers 14 residues. CDR3 in amino acids: CASSLTSGTYEQYF. The CDR3 DNA is TGTGCCAGCAGCTTGACTAGCGGAACCTACGAGCAGTACTTC.

The chain employs TRBV6-5 and TRBJ2-7; possible D gene TRBD2, 6 bases. V gave up 2 bases and J gave up 5 bases, with 10 bases separating them. Germline V lookup: CDR1 MNHEY, CDR2 SVGAGI. There are 13 residues in the CDR3. Here the CDR3 DNA reads TGTGCCAGCAGTTACGAAGGGGAGGACGAGCAGTACTTC. It is translated as CASSYEGEDEQYF.

This chain joins TRBV7-2 and TRBJ2-1; TRBD2 is a possible D gene (5 bases). V was trimmed by 3 bases and J by 7 bases, leaving 16 bases between them. This CDR3 spans 15 amino acids. Per the germline V gene, CDR1 is SGHTA and CDR2 is FQGNSA. The CDR3 coding sequence is TGTGCCAGCAGCTTTCTGGGAGTGGGCGTGAATGAGCAGTTCTTC. Encoded protein: CASSFLGVGVNEQFF.

This clone was picked up one time. V is TRBV7-8 and J is TRBJ2-7; no reliable D call. CDR1 is SGHVS, CDR2 FQNEAQ, per germline. This CDR3 has 13 residues. V gave up 1 base and J gave up 3 bases, with 7 bases separating them. The chain's CDR3 is CASSLGQNYEQYF. In DNA form, the CDR3 reads TGTGCCAGCAGCTTAGGGCAGAACTACGAGCAGTACTTC. The entire variable domain, with the rest obtained from reference TRBV7-8 and TRBJ2-7, is as follows: GAGVSQSPRYKVAKRGQDVALRCDPISGHVSLFWYQQALGQGPEFLTYFQNEAQLDKSGLPSDRFFAERPEGSVSTLKIQRTQQEDSAVYLCASSLGQNYEQYFGPGTRLTVT.

The chain has TRBV4-1 and TRBJ1-5; the D is unclear. Germline CDR1 MGHRA, CDR2 YSYEKL. CDR3 length: 13 residues. V was pared by 5 bases and J by 5 bases, with 10 bases between. CDR3 nucleotides: TGCGCCAGCAGCTTAAGTGCTTATCAGCCCCAGCATTTT. This gives the protein CASSLSAYQPQHF.

The V gene is TRBV19, the J gene TRBJ1-1; 8 bases are a match to TRBD1. The germline gives CDR1 LNHDA, CDR2 SQIVND (reference sequence). CDR3 length equals 13 residues. After removal of 6 bases from V and 2 bases from J, the junction contained 2 bases not matched to a gene. This CDR3 is CASRTGENTEAFF. Written as DNA, the CDR3 is TGTGCCAGTAGGACAGGGGAAAACACTGAAGCTTTCTTT.

The chain recombines TRBV9 with TRBJ2-3, with D perhaps matching TRBD1 or TRBD2 (5 bases each). V lost 3 bases and J 0 bases, leaving 17 bases between the germline ends. Germline lookup yields CDR1 SGDLS and CDR2 YYNGEE. The CDR3 runs 17 residues. CDR3 nucleotide sequence: TGTGCCAGCAGCGGTCGGGACGTCGCCGGAAGCACAGATACGCAGTATTTT. Translation gives CASSGRDVAGSTDTQYF.

The chain has TRBV2 and TRBJ2-2; tentatively, D is TRBD1 (6 bases). The CDR3 totals 13 residues. Per the germline V gene, CDR1 is SNHLY and CDR2 is FYNNEI. Trimming stripped 7 bases from V and 5 bases from J, with 11 bases between. CDR3 region: CASNTQGTGELFF. CDR3 in DNA: TGTGCCAGCAATACGCAGGGGACCGGGGAGCTGTTTTTT.

This clone was detected only a few times. J is TRBJ2-1 and V is TRBV6-5; possible D gene TRBD1, 6 bases. The germline V gene has CDR1 MNHEY and CDR2 SVGAGI. The CDR3 totals 14 residues. The ends were cut back, 2 bases at V and 6 bases at J, with 11 bases in the middle. The CDR3 nucleotides read TGTGCCAGCAGTTACACCACAGGGATCAATGAGCAGTTCTTC. It encodes CASSYTTGINEQFF.

V gene TRBV15 combines with J gene TRBJ2-3; 7 nucleotides line up with TRBD2. Germline V lookup: CDR1 LNHNV, CDR2 YYDKDF (reference sequence). This CDR3 is built from 14 residues. V lost 6 bases, J lost 2 bases, and 5 bases stayed unmatched. The CDR3 coding sequence is TGTGCCACCAGACGCGGGAGTGTCACAGATACGCAGTATTTT. Translating gives CATRRGSVTDTQYF.

V usage is TRBV2 and J usage is TRBJ1-1; D gene uncertain. Germline CDR1 is SNHLY and CDR2 is FYNNEI. The CDR3 has 13 amino acids. The V gene lost 2 bases and the J gene lost 2 bases, with 6 bases spanning the gap. The CDR3 spells CASSENLNTEAFF. The CDR3 DNA follows: TGTGCCAGCAGTGAAAACCTAAACACTGAAGCTTTCTTT.

This clone was seen more than once but under ten times. The chain is built from TRBV7-2 and TRBJ1-2, with D perhaps matching TRBD1 (5 bases). The CDR3 runs 14 residues. In germline, CDR1 is SGHTA, CDR2 FQGNSA. V was clipped by 5 bases and J by 4 bases, with 14 bases between them. CDR3 residues: CASSGQGYGYGYTF. The CDR3 coding sequence is TGTGCCAGCAGCGGACAAGGGTACGGCTATGGCTACACCTTC.

The chain carries TRBV14 and TRBJ2-2; 7 bases are a match to TRBD1. Germline V gives CDR1 SGHDN, CDR2 FVKESK. The CDR3 sequence is 19 residues long. Trimming cost V 3 bases and J 6 bases; bases outside gene matches: 19. As DNA, the CDR3 is TGTGCCAGCAGCCACGCCTTCTGCCCACGCCGACAGGGATCCGGGGAGCTGTTTTTT. It translates to CASSHAFCPRRQGSGELFF.

V and J are TRBV15 and TRBJ2-7; D possibly corresponds to TRBD1 (5 bases). The CDR3 sequence is 15 residues long. CDR1 LNHNV and CDR2 YYDKDF come from the germline V gene (reference sequence). With 5 bases removed from V and 0 bases from J, the gap between germline ends came to 14 bases. CDR3 nucleotide sequence: TGTGCCACCAGCCCCCAGGGCAGGCTCTCCTACGAGCAGTACTTC. It codes for CATSPQGRLSYEQYF. The full variable domain, in which reference TRBV15 and TRBJ2-7 provide the parts outside the CDR3, is DAMVIQNPRYQVTQFGKPVTLSCSQTLNHNVMYWYQQKSSQAPKLLFHYYDKDFNNEADTPDNFQSRRPNTSFCFLDIRSPGLGDTAMYLCATSPQGRLSYEQYFGPGTRLTVT.

This clone was detected only a few times. V is TRBV14 and J is TRBJ1-4; D call uncertain. With 2 bases removed from V and 8 bases from J, the gap between germline ends came to 9 bases. The CDR3 consists of 13 residues. In germline, CDR1 is SGHDN, CDR2 FVKESK. DNA for the CDR3: TGTGCCAGCAGCCAAAGATATGGAGAAAAACTGTTTTTT. Translation: CASSQRYGEKLFF.

The chain is built from TRBV9 and TRBJ2-1; D call uncertain. This CDR3 contains 13 residues. The ends were cut back, 2 bases at V and 5 bases at J, with 8 bases in the middle. The germline gives CDR1 SGDLS, CDR2 YYNGEE. CDR3 nucleotide sequence: TGTGCCAGCAGCGTGGGCTACCACAATGAGCAGTTCTTC. Its protein is CASSVGYHNEQFF.

This chain joins TRBV2 and TRBJ1-2; D might be TRBD1 (5 bases). Germline V gives CDR1 SNHLY, CDR2 FYNNEI. The CDR3 spans 12 residues. Trimming shortened V by 4 bases and J by 5 bases, and 8 bases separated the two germline ends. In DNA form, the CDR3 reads TGTGCCAGCAGTGTTGAGGGGTATGGCTACACCTTC. It yields the protein CASSVEGYGYTF.

The chain links TRBV7-7 to TRBJ2-2; 11 bases align to TRBD2. V lost 8 bases and J lost 4; bases outside the gene matches: 6. CDR3 length: 15 amino acids. The germline gives CDR1 SSHAT, CDR2 FNYEAQ (reference sequence). The CDR3 DNA follows: TGTGCCAGCGGCTCGGGACTAGCGGCCACCGGGGAGCTGTTTTTT. The encoded protein is CASGSGLAATGELFF. Supplemented by reference TRBV7-7 and TRBJ2-2, the full variable domain reads GAGVSQSPRYKVTKRGQDVTLRCDPISSHATLYWYQQALGQGPEFLTYFNYEAQPDKSGLPSDRFSAERPEGSISTLTIQRTEQRDSAMYRCASGSGLAATGELFFGEGSRLTVL.

This chain joins TRBV9 and TRBJ2-1; D is perhaps TRBD2 (6 bases). Germline CDR1 reads SGDLS; CDR2 reads YYNGEE. The V end was cut by 0 bases, the J end by 6 bases, with 10 bases between. The CDR3 loop spans 14 amino acids. The DNA of the CDR3 is TGTGCCAGCAGCGTAGTTGGTAGCGGCAATGAGCAGTTCTTC. Its translation: CASSVVGSGNEQFF.

The gene calls are TRBV30 and TRBJ2-7; D is possibly TRBD2 (6 bases). This CDR3 is 13 amino acids long. Germline V gives CDR1 GTSNPN, CDR2 SVGIG (reference sequence). Trimming stripped 4 bases from V and 2 bases from J, with 12 bases between. The CDR3 here is CAWNAGGTYEQYF. CDR3 nucleotides: TGTGCCTGGAACGCGGGCGGGACCTACGAGCAGTACTTC.

The rearrangement joins TRBV5-6 to TRBJ1-2; D not certain. The V gene's germline CDR1 is SGHDT and CDR2 YYEEEE. The V end lost 1 base, the J end lost 2 bases, and 15 bases lay between the germline ends. This CDR3 region has 16 residues. The CDR3 DNA is TGTGCCAGCAGCTTGATACCCCATTTGGCCAACTATGGCTACACCTTC. It translates to CASSLIPHLANYGYTF.

The chain employs TRBV9 and TRBJ2-2; 7 positions match TRBD2. Germline CDR1 SGDLS, CDR2 YYNGEE. Trimming removed 6 bases from V and 4 bases from J; junction bases left unmatched: 3. This CDR3 region has 13 residues. CDR3 nucleotides: TGTGCCAGCACCCGCGGGGGCACCGGGGAGCTGTTTTTT. Protein sequence: CASTRGGTGELFF.

This clone came up once. This sequence joins TRBV28 and TRBJ1-3; no firm D call. The germline gives CDR1 MDHEN, CDR2 SYDVKM. The CDR3 spans 16 residues. The ends were cut back, 3 bases at V and 2 bases at J, with 14 bases in the middle. Written as DNA, the CDR3 is TGTGCCAGCAGTTTTGGTGGGCTCCAGACTGGAAACACCATATATTTT. Protein: CASSFGGLQTGNTIYF.

The J gene is TRBJ2-7, the V gene TRBV19; 9 bases match TRBD1. Germline V gene lookup returns CDR1 LNHDA and CDR2 SQIVND (reference sequence). This CDR3 has 14 residues. V was pared by 5 bases and J by 3 bases, with 5 bases of the junction left unmatched. CDR3 nucleotide sequence: TGTGCCAGTAGTTTCACAGGGGGCCTCTACGAGCAGTACTTC. Translated, it gives CASSFTGGLYEQYF.

This clone was seen a few times. This rearrangement joins TRBV30 to TRBJ1-1; 8 nucleotides align to TRBD1. The CDR3 covers 13 residues. Germline loops: CDR1 GTSNPN, CDR2 SVGIG (reference sequence). With V trimmed by 7 bases and J by 2 bases, 6 bases remained unmatched. The CDR3 DNA sequence: TGTGCCTCACAGGGGGAGCCTAACACTGAAGCTTTCTTT. Translation gives CASQGEPNTEAFF.

This clone was counted between two and nine times. The CDR3 loop reads CASFGVPYGYTF. Here the CDR3 DNA reads TGTGCCAGTTTCGGGGTTCCCTATGGCTACACCTTC. The rearrangement links TRBV6-5 to TRBJ1-2; D unresolved. The CDR3 contains 12 residues. Germline CDR1 and CDR2: MNHEY and SVGAGI. Trimming left V 9 bases short and J 4 bases short, with 12 bases between.